This T cell receptor (beta chain) appears in the sequencing data of a study of blood T cell repertoires in COVID-19. Trimming removed 3 bases at V and 7 bases at J, with 12 bases between. Germline loops: CDR1 MGHDK, CDR2 SYGVNS. This CDR3 has 13 residues. This table comes from immunoSEQ multiplex PCR, and its TCRdb copy is limited to in-frame clones, with some not included. This table has under 300,000 clones, 70% to 90% appearing once. The sequence was collected from a woman in her sixties or seventies with acute or convalescent COVID-19. Input material: peripheral blood. This sequence joins TRBV25-1 and TRBJ1-1, with no clear D. The CDR3 here is CASSDRRFGEAFF. The CDR3 nucleotides read TGTGCCAGCAGTGACCGGAGGTTCGGTGAAGCTTTCTTT.